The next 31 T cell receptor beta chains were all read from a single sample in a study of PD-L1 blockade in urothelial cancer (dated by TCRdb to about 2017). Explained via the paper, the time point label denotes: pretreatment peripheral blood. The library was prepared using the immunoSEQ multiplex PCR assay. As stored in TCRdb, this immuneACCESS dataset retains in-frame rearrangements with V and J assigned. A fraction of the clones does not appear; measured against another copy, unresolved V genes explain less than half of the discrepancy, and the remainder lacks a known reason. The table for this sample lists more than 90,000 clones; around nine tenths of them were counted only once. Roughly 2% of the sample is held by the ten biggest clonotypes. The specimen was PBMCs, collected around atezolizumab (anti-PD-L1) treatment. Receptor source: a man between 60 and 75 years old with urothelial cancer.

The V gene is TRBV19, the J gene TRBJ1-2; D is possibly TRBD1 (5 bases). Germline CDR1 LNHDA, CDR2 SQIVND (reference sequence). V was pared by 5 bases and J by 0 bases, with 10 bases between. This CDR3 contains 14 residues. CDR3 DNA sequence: TGTGCCAGTAGTCTGGGACTGACTAACTATGGCTACACCTTC. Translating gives CASSLGLTNYGYTF.

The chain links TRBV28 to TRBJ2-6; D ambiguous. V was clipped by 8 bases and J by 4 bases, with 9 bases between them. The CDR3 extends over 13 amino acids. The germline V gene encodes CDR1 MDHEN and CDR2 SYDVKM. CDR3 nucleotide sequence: TGTGCCAGCCTACGCCAAGGGGCCAACGTCCTGACTTTC. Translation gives CASLRQGANVLTF.

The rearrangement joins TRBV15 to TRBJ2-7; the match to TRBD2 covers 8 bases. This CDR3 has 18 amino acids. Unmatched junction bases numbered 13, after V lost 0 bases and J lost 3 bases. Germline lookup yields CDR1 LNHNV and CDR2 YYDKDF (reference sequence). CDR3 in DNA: TGTGCCACCAGCAGAGATCTCCCCCGGGGGGGAAAAGGCTACGAGCAGTACTTC. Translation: CATSRDLPRGGKGYEQYF.

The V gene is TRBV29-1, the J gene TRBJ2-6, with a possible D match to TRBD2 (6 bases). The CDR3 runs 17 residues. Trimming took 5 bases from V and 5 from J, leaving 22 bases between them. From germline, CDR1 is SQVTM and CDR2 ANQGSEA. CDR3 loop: CSVTNELATSRANVLTF. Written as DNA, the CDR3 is TGCAGCGTTACTAATGAACTAGCTACAAGTCGGGCCAACGTCCTGACTTTC.

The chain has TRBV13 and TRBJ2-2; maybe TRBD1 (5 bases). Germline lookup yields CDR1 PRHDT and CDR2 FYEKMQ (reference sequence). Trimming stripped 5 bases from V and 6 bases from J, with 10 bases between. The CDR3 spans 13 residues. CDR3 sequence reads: CASSPRVAGELFF. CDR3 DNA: TGTGCCAGCAGCCCCAGGGTTGCCGGGGAGCTGTTTTTT.

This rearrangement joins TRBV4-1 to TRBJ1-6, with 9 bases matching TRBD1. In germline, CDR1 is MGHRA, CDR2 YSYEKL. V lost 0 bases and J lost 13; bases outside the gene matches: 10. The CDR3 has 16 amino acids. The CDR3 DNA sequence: TGCGCCAGCAGCCAAGACGGACAGGGGCGAAACTCGCCCCTCCACTTT. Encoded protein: CASSQDGQGRNSPLHF.

The DNA for the CDR3 is TGTGCCAGTAGTATTAACAGGGGATCCGGTGAAGCTTTCTTT. Its protein product is CASSINRGSGEAFF. The chain recombines TRBV19 with TRBJ1-1; 7 positions agree with TRBD1. The CDR3 runs to 14 residues. The V gene's germline CDR1 is LNHDA and CDR2 SQIVND (reference sequence). V was pared by 3 bases and J by 7 bases, with 8 bases of the junction left unmatched.

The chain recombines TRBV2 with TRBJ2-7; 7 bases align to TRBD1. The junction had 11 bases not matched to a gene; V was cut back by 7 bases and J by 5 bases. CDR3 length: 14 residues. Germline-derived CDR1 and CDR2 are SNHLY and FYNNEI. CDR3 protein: CASNSRGRRDEQYF. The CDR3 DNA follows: TGTGCCAGCAACTCGAGGGGGCGCAGGGACGAGCAGTACTTC. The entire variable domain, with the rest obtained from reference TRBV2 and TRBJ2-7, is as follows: EPEVTQTPSHQVTQMGQEVILRCVPISNHLYFYWYRQILGQKVEFLVSFYNNEISEKSEIFDDQFSVERPDGSNFTLKIRSTKLEDSAMYFCASNSRGRRDEQYFGPGTRLTVT.

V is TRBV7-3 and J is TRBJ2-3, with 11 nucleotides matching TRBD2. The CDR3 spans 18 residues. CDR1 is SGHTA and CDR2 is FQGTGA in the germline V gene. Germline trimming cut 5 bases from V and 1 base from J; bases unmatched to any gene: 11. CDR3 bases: TGTGCCAGCAGCCGAACTAGCGGGAGTATGGGGGGCACAGATACGCAGTATTTT. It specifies CASSRTSGSMGGTDTQYF.

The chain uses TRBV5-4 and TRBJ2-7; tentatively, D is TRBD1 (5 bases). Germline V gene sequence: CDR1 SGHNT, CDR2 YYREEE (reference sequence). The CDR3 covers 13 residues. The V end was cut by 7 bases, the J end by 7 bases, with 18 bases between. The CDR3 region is CASPRQRRGEQYF. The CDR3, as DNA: TGTGCCAGCCCAAGACAGCGAAGGGGAGAGCAGTACTTC.

The CDR3 loop is CASSVGSGQGLYEQYF. CDR3 nucleotide sequence: TGTGCCAGCAGCGTAGGGTCGGGACAGGGGCTCTACGAGCAGTACTTC. The chain links TRBV9 to TRBJ2-7; 10 nucleotides match TRBD1. Germline-derived CDR1 and CDR2 are SGDLS and YYNGEE. This CDR3 has 16 residues. With V trimmed by 0 bases and J by 3 bases, 6 bases remained unmatched.

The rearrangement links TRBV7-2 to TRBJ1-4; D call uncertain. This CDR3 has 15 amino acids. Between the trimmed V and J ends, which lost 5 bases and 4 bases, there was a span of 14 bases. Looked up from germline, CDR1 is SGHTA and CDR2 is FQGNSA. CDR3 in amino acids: CASSQRRVGNEKLFF. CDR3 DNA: TGTGCCAGCAGCCAACGGAGGGTCGGTAATGAAAAACTGTTTTTT.

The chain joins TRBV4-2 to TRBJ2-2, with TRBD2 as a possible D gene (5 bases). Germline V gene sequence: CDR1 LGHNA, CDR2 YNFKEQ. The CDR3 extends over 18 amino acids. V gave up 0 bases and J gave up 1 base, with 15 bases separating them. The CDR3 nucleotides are TGTGCCAGCAGCCAAGATCTGGCGGGCGCCCTGAACACCGGGGAGCTGTTTTTT. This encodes CASSQDLAGALNTGELFF.

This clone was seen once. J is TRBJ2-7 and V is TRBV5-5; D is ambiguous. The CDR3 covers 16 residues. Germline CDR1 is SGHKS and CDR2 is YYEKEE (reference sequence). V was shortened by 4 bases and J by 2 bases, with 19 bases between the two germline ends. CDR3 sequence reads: CASSVTVAQTPYEQYF. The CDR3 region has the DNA TGTGCCAGCAGCGTGACCGTGGCACAGACACCCTACGAGCAGTACTTC.

The CDR3 nucleotides read TGTGCCAGCAGCTGGACTAGCGGGGATGCAGATACGCAGTATTTT. Its protein is CASSWTSGDADTQYF. This sequence joins TRBV7-9 and TRBJ2-3; 12 bases fit TRBD2. The CDR3 consists of 15 residues. V lost 4 bases, J lost 4 bases, and 3 bases stayed unmatched. The germline gives CDR1 SEHNR, CDR2 FQNEAQ (reference sequence).

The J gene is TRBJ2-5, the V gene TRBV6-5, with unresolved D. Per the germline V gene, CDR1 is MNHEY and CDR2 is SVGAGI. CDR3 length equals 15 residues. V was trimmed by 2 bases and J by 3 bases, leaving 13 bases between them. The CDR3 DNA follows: TGTGCCAGCAGTTACAATATGGAGATGAAAGAGACCCAGTACTTC. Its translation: CASSYNMEMKETQYF.

DNA of the CDR3: TGTGCCAGCGGGGGGGGACTCGGGAACACCGGGGAGCTGTTTTTT. It encodes CASGGGLGNTGELFF. The chain carries TRBV6-1 and TRBJ2-2; 7 nucleotides agree with TRBD2. J was trimmed by 1 base and V by 8 bases; bases with no gene match: 7. Germline CDR1 MNHNS, CDR2 SASEGT. The CDR3 sequence is 15 residues long.

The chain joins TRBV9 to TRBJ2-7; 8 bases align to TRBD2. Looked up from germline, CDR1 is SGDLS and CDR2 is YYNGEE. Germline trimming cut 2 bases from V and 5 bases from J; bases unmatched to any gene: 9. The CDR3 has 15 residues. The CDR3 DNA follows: TGTGCCAGCAGCGTCCTACCCGGGGGGGCCCACGAGCAGTACTTC. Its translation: CASSVLPGGAHEQYF.

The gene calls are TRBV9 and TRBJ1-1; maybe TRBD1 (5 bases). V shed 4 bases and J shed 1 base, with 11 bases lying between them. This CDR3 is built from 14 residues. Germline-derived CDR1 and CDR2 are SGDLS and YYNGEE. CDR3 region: CASSPGTWNTEAFF. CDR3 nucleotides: TGTGCCAGCAGCCCAGGGACTTGGAACACTGAAGCTTTCTTT.

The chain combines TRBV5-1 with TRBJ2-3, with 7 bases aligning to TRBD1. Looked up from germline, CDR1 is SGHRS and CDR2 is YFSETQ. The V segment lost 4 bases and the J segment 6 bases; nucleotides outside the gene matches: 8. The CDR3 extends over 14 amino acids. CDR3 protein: CASSDRQGADTQYF. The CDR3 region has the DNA TGCGCCAGCAGCGACAGACAGGGAGCGGATACGCAGTATTTT.

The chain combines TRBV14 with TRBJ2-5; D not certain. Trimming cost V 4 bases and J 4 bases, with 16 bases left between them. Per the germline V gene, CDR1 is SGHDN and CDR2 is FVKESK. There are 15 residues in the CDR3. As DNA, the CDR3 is TGTGCCAGCAGCCCACAACCAACCAGAGGAGAGACCCAGTACTTC. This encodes CASSPQPTRGETQYF. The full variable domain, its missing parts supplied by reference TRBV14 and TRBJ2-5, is EAGVTQFPSHSVIEKGQTVTLRCDPISGHDNLYWYRRVMGKEIKFLLHFVKESKQDESGMPNNRFLAERTGGTYSTLKVQPAELEDSGVYFCASSPQPTRGETQYFGPGTRLLVL.

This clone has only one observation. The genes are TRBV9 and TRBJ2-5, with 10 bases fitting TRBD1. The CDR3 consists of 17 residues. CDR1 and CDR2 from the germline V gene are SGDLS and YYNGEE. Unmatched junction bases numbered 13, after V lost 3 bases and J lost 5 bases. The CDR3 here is CASSGGSVTGGRETQYF. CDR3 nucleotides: TGTGCCAGCAGCGGGGGTTCTGTGACAGGGGGCAGGGAGACCCAGTACTTC.

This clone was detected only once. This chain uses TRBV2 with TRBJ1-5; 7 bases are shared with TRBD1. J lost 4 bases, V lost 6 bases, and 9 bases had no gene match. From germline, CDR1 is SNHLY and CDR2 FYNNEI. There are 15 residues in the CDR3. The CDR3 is CASRPTGTVNQPQHF. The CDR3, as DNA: TGTGCCAGCAGACCCACCGGGACAGTTAATCAGCCCCAGCATTTT.

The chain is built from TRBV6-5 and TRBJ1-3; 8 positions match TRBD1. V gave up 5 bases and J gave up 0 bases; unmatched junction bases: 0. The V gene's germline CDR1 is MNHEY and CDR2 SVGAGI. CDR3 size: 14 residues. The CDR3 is CASSQGASGNTIYF. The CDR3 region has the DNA TGTGCCAGCAGTCAGGGGGCCTCTGGAAACACCATATATTTT.

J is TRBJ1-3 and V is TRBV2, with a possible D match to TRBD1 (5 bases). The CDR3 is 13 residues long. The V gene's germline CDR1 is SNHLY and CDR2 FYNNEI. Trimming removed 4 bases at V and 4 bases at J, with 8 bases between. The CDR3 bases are TGTGCCAGCAGTGGGACATCGGGAAACACCATATATTTT. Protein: CASSGTSGNTIYF.

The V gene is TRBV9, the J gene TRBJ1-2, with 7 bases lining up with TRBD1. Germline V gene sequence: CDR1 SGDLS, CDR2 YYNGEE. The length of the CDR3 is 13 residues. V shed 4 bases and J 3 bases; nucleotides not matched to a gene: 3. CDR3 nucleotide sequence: TGTGCCAGCAGCCCTGGGACAGACTATGGCTACACCTTC. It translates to CASSPGTDYGYTF.

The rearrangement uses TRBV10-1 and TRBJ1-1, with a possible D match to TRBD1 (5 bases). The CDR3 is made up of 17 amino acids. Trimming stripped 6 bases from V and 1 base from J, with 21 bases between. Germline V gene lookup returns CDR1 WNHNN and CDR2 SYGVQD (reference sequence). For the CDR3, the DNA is TGCGCCAGCAGGCCTCAATCAGGAATCGGGGGGAACACTGAAGCTTTCTTT. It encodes CASRPQSGIGGNTEAFF.

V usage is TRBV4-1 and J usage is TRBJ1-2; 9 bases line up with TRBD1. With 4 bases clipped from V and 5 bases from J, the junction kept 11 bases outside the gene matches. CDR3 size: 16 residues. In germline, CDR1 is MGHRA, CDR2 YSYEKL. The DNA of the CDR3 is TGCGCCAGCAGCCTCTACCTGGGACAGGGAGATTATGGCTACACCTTC. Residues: CASSLYLGQGDYGYTF.

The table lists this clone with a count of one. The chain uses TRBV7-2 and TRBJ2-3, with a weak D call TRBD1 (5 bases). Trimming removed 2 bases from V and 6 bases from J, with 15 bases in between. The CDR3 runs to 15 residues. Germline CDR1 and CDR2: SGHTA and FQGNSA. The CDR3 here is CASSLRTPPGDTQYF. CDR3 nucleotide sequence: TGTGCCAGCAGCTTAAGGACACCCCCTGGGGATACGCAGTATTTT.

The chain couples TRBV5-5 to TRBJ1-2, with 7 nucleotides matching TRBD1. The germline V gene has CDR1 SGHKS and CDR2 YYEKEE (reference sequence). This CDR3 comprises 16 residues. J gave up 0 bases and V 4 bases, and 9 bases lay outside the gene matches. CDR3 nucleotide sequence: TGTGCCAGCAGCACACCTGGGACAGCTACTAACTATGGCTACACCTTC. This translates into CASSTPGTATNYGYTF.

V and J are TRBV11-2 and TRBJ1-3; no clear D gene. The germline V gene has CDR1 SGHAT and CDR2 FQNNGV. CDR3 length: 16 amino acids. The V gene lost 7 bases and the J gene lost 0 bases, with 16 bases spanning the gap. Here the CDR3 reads CASTDTDNSSGNTIYF. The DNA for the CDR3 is TGTGCCAGCACCGACACAGATAATTCCTCTGGAAACACCATATATTTT.